This paragraph covers one T cell receptor beta chain sequence. This sample was included in a study of T cell changes during pregnancy in multiple sclerosis. The CDR3 totals 18 residues. From germline, CDR1 is LNHDA and CDR2 SQIVND (reference sequence). V gave up 2 bases and J gave up 4 bases, with 23 bases separating them. The table came from immunoSEQ multiplex PCR; TCRdb's copy has only in-frame clones and leaves some out. In the table there are about 44,000 clones, over 75% of which are singletons. The chain joins TRBV19 to TRBJ1-2, with unresolved D. This TCR derives from a female donor with multiple sclerosis, enrolled in a pregnancy study. This sample comprised CD4+ T cells from peripheral blood mononuclear cells, obtained before pregnancy. The CDR3 here is CASSIIKETPSSFYGYTF. The CDR3 DNA follows: TGTGCCAGTAGTATAATAAAGGAGACGCCAAGTTCCTTCTATGGCTACACCTTC. The variable domain in full, with the rest retrieved from reference TRBV19 and TRBJ1-2, is DGGITQSPKYLFRKEGQNVTLSCEQNLNHDAMYWYRQDPGQGLRLIYYSQIVNDFQKGDIAEGYSVSREKKESFPLTVTSAQKNPTAFYLCASSIIKETPSSFYGYTFGSGTRLTVV.